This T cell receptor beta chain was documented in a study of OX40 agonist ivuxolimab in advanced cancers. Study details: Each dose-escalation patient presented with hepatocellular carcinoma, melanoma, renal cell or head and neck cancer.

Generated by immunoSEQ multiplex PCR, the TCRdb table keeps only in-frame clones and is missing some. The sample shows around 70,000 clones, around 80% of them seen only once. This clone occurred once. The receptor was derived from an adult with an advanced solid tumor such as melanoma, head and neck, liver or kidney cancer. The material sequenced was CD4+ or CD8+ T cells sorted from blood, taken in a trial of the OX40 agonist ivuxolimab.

In DNA form, the CDR3 reads TGTGCCAGTAGTAGTTACCTCACGGGTGGAGCTTTCTTT. Translated, it gives CASSSYLTGGAFF. The chain couples TRBV19 to TRBJ1-1; unclear D gene. The CDR3 has 13 amino acids. V lost 4 bases and J lost 10, with 16 bases in between. Germline assignment: CDR1 LNHDA and CDR2 SQIVND (reference sequence).